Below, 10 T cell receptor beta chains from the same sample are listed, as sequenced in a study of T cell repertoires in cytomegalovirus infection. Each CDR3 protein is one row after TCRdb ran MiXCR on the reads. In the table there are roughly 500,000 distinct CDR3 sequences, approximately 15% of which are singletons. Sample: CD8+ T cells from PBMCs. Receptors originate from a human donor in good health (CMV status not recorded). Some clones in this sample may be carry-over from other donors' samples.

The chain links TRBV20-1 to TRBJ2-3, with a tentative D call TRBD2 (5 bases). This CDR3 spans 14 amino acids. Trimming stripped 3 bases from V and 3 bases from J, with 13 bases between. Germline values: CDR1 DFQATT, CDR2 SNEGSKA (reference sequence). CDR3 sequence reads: CSASITRRTDTQYF. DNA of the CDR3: TGCAGTGCTAGTATCACCAGGAGGACAGATACGCAGTATTTT.

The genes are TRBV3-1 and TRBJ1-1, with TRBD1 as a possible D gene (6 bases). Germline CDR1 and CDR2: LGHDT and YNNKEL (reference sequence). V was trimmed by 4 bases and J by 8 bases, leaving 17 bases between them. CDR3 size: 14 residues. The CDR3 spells CASSRGGSATEAFF. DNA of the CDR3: TGTGCCAGCAGCCGAGGGGGATCGGCCACCGAAGCTTTCTTT.

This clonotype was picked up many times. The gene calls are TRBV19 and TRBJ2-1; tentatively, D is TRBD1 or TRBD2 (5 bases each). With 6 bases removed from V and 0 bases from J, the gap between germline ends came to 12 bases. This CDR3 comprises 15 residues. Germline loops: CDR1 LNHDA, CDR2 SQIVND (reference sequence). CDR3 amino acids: CASSRDASSYNEQFF. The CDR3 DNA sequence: TGTGCCAGTAGCCGGGACGCAAGCTCCTACAATGAGCAGTTCTTC.

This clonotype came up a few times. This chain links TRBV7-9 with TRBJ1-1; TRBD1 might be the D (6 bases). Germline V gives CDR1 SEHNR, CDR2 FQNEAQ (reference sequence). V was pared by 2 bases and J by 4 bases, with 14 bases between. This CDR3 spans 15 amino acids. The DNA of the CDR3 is TGTGCCAGCAGCTTAACCCGCGGGGGCCCCACTGAAGCTTTCTTT. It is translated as CASSLTRGGPTEAFF.

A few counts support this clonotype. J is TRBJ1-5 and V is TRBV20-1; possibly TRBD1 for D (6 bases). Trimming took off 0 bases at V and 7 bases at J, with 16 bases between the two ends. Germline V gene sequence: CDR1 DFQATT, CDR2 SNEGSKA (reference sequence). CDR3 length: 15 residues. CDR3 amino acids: CSARDGTSGKQPQHF. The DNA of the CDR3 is TGCAGTGCTAGAGATGGGACATCGGGGAAACAGCCCCAGCATTTT.

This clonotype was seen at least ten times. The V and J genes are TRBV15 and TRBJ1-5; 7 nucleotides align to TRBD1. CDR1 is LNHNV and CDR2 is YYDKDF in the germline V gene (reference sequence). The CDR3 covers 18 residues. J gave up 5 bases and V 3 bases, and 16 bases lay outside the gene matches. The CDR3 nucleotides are TGTGCCACCAGCAGTAGGAGAGGCCGACAGGGCCTTGATCAGCCCCAGCATTTT. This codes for CATSSRRGRQGLDQPQHF.

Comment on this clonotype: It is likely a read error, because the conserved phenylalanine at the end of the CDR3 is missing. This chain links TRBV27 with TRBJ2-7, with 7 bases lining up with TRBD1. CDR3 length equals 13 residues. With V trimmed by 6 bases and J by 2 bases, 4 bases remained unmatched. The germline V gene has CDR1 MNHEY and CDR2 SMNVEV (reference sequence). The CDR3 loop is CASSPGGPYEQYY. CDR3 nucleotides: TGTGCCAGCAGCCCAGGGGGACCCTACGAGCAGTACTAC.

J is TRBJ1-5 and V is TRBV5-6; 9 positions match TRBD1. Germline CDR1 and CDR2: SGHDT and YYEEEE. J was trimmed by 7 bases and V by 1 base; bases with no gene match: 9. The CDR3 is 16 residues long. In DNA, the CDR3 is TGTGCCAGCAGCTTGTCTTCACAGGGGGCTTGGCAGCCCCAGCATTTT. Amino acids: CASSLSSQGAWQPQHF.

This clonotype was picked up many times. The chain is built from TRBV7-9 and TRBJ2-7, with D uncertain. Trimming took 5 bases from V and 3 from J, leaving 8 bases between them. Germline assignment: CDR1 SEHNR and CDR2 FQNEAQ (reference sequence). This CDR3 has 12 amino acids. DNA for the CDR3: TGTGCCAGCAGCCCCCTACACTACGAGCAGTACTTC. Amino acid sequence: CASSPLHYEQYF.

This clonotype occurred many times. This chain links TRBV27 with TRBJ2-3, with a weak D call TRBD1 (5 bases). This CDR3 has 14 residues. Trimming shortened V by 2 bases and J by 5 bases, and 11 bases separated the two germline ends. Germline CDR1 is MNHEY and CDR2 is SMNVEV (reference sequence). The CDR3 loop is CASSLGPRGDTQYF. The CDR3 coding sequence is TGTGCCAGCAGTTTAGGCCCAAGGGGAGATACGCAGTATTTT.